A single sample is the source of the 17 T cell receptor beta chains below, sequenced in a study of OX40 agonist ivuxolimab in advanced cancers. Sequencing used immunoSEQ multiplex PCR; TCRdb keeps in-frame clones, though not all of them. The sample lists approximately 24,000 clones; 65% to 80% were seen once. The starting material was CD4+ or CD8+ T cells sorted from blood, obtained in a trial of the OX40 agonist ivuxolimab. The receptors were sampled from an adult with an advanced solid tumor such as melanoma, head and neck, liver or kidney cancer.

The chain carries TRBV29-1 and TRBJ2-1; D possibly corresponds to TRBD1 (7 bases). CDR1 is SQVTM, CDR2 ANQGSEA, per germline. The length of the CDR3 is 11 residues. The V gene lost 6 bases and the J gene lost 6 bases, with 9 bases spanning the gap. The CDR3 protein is CSVQGGNEQFF. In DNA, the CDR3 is TGCAGCGTCCAGGGGGGCAATGAGCAGTTCTTC.

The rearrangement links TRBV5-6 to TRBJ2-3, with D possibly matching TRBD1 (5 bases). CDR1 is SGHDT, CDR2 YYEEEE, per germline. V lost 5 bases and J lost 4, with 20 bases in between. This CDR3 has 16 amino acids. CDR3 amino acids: CASRKNWVSGSDTQYF. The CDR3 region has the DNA TGTGCCAGCAGGAAAAATTGGGTGTCAGGGTCAGATACGCAGTATTTT.

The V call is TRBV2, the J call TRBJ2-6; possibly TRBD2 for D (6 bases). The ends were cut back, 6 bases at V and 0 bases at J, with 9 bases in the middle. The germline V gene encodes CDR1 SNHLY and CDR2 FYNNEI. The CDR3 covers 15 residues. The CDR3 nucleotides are TGTGCCAGCAGCCTCGGGGGCTCTGGGGCCAACGTCCTGACTTTC. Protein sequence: CASSLGGSGANVLTF.

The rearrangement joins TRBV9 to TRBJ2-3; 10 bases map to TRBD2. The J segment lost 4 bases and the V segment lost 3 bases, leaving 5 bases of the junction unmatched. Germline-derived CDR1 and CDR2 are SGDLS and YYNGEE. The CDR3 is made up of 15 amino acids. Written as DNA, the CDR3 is TGTGCCAGCAGCGGTAGCGGGGGGAGCGCAGATACGCAGTATTTT. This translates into CASSGSGGSADTQYF.

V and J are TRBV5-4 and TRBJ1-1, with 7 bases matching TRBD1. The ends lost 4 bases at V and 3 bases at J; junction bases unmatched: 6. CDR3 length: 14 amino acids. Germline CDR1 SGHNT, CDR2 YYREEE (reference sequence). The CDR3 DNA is TGTGCCAGCAGCAGCGTGACAGGGTACACTGAAGCTTTCTTT. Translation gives CASSSVTGYTEAFF. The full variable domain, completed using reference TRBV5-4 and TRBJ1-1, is ETGVTQSPTHLIKTRGQQVTLRCSSQSGHNTVSWYQQALGQGPQFIFQYYREEENGRGNFPPRFSGLQFPNYSSELNVNALELDDSALYLCASSSVTGYTEAFFGQGTRLTVV.

CDR3 sequence (DNA): TGCGCCAGCAGCATGGAGCCGGACAACTATGGCTACACCTTC. Its translation: CASSMEPDNYGYTF. This chain links TRBV5-1 with TRBJ1-2; D gene ambiguous. The CDR3 sequence is 14 residues long. Germline values: CDR1 SGHRS, CDR2 YFSETQ. Trimming left V 4 bases short and J 2 bases short, with 12 bases between.

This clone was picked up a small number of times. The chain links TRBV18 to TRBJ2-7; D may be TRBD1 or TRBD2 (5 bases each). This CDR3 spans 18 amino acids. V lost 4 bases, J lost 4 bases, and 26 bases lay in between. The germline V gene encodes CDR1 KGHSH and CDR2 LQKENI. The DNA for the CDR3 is TGTGCCAGCTCACTAAAAAGGGACGGCGGTATGAATCGGTACGAGCAGTACTTC. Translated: CASSLKRDGGMNRYEQYF. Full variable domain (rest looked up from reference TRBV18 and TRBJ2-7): NAGVMQNPRHLVRRRGQEARLRCSPMKGHSHVYWYRQLPEEGLKFMVYLQKENIIDESGMPKERFSAEFPKEGPSILRIQQVVRGDSAAYFCASSLKRDGGMNRYEQYFGPGTRLTVT.

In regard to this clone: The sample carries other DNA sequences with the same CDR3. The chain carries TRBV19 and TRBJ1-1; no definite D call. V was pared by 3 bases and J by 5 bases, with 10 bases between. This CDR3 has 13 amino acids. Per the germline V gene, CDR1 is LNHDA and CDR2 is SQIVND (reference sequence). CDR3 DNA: TGTGCCAGTAGTATCGGGGTTGGTACTGAAGCTTTCTTT. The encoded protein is CASSIGVGTEAFF.

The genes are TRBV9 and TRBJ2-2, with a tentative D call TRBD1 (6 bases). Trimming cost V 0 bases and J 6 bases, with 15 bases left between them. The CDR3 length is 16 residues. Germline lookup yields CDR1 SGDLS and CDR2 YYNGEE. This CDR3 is CASSVVARGWSGELFF. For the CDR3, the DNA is TGTGCCAGCAGCGTAGTGGCCAGGGGATGGTCCGGGGAGCTGTTTTTT.

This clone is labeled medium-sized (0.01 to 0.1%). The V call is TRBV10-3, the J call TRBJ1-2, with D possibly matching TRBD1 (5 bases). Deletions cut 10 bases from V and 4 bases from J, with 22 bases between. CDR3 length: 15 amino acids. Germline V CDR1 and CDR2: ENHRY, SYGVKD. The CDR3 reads CATRVGAGGTYGYTF. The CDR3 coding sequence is TGTGCCACCAGGGTAGGGGCTGGAGGGACCTATGGCTACACCTTC.

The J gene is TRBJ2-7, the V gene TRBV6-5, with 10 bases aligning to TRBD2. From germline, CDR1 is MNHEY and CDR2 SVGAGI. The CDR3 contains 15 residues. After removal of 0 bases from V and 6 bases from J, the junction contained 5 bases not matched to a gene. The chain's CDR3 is CASSYSLAGAGEQYF. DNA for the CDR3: TGTGCCAGCAGTTACTCCCTAGCGGGGGCTGGCGAGCAGTACTTC.

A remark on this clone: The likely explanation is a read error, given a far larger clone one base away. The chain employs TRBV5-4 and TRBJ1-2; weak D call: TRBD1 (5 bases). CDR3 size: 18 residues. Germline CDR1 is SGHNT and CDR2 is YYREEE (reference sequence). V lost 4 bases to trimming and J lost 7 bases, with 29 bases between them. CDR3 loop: CASSQEDPAGWGNGGYTF. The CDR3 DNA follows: TGTGCCAGCAGCCAAGAAGATCCGGCAGGGTGGGGGAATGGTGGCTACACCTTC.

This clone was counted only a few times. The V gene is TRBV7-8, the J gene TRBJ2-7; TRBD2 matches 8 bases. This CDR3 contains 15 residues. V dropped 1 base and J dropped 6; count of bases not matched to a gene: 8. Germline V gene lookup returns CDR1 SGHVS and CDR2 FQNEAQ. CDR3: CASSLVTLAGAEQYF. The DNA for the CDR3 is TGTGCCAGCAGCTTAGTTACCCTAGCGGGTGCCGAGCAGTACTTC.

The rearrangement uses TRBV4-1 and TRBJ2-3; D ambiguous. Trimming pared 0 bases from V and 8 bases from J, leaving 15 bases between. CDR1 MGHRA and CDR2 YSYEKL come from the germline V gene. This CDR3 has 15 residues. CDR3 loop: CASSQDEATYFTQYF. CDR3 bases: TGCGCCAGCAGCCAAGATGAGGCTACATATTTTACGCAGTATTTT.

CDR3: CASSLGKNQPQHF. Here the CDR3 DNA reads TGTGCCAGCAGCTTGGGAAAGAATCAGCCCCAGCATTTT. The chain links TRBV5-6 to TRBJ1-5; D call uncertain. V was clipped by 0 bases and J by 4 bases, with 5 bases between them. This CDR3 is built from 13 residues. The germline CDR1 and CDR2 sequences are SGHDT and YYEEEE. Complete variable domain (other parts from reference TRBV5-6 and TRBJ1-5): DAGVTQSPTHLIKTRGQQVTLRCSPKSGHDTVSWYQQALGQGPQFIFQYYEEEERQRGNFPDRFSGHQFPNYSSELNVNALLLGDSALYLCASSLGKNQPQHFGDGTRLSIL.

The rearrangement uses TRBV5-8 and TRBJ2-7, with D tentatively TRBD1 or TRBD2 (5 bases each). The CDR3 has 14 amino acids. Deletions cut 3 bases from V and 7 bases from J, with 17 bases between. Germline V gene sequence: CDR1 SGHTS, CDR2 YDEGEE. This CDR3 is CASSSLFLGEEQYF. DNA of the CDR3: TGTGCCAGCAGCTCCCTATTTTTGGGGGAGGAGCAGTACTTC. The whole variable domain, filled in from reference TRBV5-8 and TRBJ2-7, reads EAGVTQSPTHLIKTRGQQATLRCSPISGHTSVYWYQQALGLGLQFLLWYDEGEERNRGNFPPRFSGRQFPNYSSELNVNALELEDSALYLCASSSLFLGEEQYFGPGTRLTVT.

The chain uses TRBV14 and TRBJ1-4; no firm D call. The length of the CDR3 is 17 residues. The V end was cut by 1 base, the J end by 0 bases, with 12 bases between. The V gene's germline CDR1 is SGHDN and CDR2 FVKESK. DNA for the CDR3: TGTGCCAGCAGCCAAGGGAGGCAGTATGCAACTAATGAAAAACTGTTTTTT. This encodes CASSQGRQYATNEKLFF.